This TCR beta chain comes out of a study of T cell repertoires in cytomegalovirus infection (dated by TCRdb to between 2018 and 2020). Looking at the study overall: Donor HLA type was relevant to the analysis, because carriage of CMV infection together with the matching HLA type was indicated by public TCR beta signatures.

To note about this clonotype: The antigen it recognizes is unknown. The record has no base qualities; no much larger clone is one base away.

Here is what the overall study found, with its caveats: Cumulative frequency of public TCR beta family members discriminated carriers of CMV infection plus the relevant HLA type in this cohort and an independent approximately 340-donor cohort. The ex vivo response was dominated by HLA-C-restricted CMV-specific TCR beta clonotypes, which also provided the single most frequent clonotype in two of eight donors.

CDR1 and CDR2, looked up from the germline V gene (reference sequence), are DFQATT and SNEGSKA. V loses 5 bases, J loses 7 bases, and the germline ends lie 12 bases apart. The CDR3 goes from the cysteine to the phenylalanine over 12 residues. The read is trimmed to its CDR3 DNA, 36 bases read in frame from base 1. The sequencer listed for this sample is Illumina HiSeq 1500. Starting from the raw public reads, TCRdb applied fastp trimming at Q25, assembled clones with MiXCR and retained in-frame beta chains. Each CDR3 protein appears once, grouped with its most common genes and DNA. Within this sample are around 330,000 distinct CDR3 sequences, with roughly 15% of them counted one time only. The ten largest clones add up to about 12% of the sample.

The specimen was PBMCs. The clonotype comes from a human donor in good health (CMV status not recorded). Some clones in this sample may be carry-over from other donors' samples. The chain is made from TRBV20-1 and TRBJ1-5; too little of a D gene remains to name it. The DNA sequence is TGCAGTGCTGTCACTATCGGGCAGCCCCAGCATTTT. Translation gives CSAVTIGQPQHF.